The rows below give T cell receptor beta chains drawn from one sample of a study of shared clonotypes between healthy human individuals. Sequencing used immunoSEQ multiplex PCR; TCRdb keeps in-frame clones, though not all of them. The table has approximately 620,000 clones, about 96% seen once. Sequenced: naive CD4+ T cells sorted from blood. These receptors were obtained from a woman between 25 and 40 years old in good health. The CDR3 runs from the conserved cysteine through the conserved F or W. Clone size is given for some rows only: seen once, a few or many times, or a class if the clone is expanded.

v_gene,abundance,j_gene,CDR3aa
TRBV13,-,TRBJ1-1,CASSLVQNTEAFF
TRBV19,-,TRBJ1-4,CASSTARDGKWIEKLFF
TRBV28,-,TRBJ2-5,CASSPPVVISGSYQETQYF
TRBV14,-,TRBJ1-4,CASSQEGRTVAEKLFF
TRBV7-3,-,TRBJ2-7,CASSPRGTSGSTYNYEQYF
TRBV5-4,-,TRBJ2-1,CASSSPTRDVYEQFF
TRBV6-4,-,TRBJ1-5,CASSEQGNQPQHF
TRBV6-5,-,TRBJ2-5,CASSYSASRGETQYF
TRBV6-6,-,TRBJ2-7,CATGQGIGASYEQYF
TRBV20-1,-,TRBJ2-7,CSALAYEQYF
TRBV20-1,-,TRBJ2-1,CSAEDYNEQFF
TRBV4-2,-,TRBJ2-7,CASSQDPELFYEQYF
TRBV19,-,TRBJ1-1,CATSYSENTEAFF
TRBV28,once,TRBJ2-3,CASSSLTSQGAKDTQYF
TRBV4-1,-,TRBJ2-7,CASSQVLGAREQYF
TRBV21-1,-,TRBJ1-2,CASIPTYEGRNYGYTF
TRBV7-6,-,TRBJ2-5,CASSPRAQETQYF
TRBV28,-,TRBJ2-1,CASSPPGLVSEQFF
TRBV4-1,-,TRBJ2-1,CASSQATSGINEQFF
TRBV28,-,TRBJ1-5,CASSKGQGRQPQHF
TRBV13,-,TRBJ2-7,CASSEFGSGTGPYEQYF
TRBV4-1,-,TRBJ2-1,CASSQDSRRSSNEQFF
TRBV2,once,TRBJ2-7,CASSEARDEQYF
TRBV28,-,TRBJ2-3,CASRGGHNTQYF
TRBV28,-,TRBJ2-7,CASRPGGTRYEQYF
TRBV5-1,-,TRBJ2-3,CASSLPSSDTQYF
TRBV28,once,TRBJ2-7,CASTSGGSGEQYF
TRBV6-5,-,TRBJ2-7,CASSVEGNGFYEQYF
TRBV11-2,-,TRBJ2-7,CASSLTLDRRYEQYF
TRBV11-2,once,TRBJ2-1,CASSRGRQGTYNEQFF
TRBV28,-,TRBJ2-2,CASVTGTVNTGELFF
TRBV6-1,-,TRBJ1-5,CASSSNQPQHF
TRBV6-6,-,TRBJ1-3,CASTSPPAWSGNTIYF
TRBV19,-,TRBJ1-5,CASRGQLDQPQHF
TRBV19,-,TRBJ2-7,CASSPRASGNYEQYF
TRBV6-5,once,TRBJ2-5,CASSYSGREWETQYF
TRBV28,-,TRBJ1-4,CASSLYRANEKLFF
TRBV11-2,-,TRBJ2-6,CASSLFGTASSGANVLTF
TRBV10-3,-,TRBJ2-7,CATERGDTYEQYF
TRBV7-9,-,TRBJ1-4,CASSLIGASNAGNEKLFF
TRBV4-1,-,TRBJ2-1,CASRQTGEGEQFF
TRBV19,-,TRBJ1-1,CASSITQGAGEAFF
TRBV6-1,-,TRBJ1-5,CASSDQRTGKDSNQPQHF